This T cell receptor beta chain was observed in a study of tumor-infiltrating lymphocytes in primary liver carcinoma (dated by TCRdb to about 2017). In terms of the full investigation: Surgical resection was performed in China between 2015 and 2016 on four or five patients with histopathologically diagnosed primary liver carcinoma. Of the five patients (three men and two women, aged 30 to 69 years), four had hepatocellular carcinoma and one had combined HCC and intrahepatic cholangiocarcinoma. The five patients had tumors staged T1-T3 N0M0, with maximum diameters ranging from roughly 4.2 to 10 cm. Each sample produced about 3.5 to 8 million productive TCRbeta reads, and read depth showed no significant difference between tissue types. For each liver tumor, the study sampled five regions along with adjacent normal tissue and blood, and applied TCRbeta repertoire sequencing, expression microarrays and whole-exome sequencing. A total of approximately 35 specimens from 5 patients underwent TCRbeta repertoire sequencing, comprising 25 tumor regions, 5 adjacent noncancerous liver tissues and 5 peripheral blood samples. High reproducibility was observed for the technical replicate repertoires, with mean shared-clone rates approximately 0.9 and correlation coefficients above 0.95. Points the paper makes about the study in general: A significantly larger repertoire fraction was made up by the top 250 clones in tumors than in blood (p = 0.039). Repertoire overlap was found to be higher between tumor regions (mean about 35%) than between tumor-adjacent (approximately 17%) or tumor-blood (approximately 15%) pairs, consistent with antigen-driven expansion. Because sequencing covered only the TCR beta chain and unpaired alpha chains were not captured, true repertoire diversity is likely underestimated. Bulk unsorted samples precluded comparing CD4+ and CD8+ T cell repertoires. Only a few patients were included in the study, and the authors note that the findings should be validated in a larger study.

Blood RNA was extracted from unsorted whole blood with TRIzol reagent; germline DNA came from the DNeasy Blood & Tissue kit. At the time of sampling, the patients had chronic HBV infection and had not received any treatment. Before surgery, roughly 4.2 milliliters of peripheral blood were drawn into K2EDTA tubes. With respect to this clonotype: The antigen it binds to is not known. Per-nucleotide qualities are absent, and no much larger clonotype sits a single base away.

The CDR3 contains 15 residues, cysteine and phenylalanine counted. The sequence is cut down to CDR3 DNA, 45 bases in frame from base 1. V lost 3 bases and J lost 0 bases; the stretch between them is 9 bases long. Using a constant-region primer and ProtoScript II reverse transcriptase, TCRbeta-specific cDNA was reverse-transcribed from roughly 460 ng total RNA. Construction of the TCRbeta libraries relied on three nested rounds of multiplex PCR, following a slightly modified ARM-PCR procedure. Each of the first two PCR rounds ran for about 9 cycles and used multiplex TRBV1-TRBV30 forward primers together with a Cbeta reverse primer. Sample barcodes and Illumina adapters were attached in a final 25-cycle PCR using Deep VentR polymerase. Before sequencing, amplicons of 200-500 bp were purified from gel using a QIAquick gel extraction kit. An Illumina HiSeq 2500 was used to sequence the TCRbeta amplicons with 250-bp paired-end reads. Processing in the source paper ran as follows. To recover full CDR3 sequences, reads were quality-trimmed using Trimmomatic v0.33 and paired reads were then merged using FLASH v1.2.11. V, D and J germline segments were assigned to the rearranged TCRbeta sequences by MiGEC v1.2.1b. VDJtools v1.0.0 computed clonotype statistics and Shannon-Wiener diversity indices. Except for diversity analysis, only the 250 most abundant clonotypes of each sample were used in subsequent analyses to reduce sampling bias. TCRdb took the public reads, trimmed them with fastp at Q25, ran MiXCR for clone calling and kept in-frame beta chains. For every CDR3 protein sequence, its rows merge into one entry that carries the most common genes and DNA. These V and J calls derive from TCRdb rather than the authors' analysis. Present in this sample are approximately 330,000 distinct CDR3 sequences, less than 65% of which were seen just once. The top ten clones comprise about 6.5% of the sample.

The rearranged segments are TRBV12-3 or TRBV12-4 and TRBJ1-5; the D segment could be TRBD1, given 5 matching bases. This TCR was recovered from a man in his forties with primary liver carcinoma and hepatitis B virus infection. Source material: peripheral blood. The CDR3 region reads CASSFGGTSNQPQHF. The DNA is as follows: TGTGCCAGCAGTTTTGGAGGGACTAGCAATCAGCCCCAGCATTTT.